This T cell receptor beta chain was identified during a study of blood T cell repertoires in COVID-19. Study at large: Acute and convalescent COVID-19 samples came from the United States, Italy and Spain.

The germline V gene encodes CDR1 KGHDR and CDR2 SFDVKD. V lost 7 bases, J lost 4 bases, and 13 bases lay in between. This CDR3 is 14 amino acids long. Produced via immunoSEQ multiplex PCR; TCRdb's table is partial and in-frame only. The data contain just over 650,000 clones, 90% of them singletons. The sample taken for sequencing was peripheral blood. J is TRBJ1-3 and V is TRBV24-1; D unresolved. The receptor's source is a woman in her late teens or twenties with acute or convalescent COVID-19. CDR3 in amino acids: CATRPPGEGNTIYF. CDR3 in DNA: TGTGCCACCAGACCCCCCGGGGAAGGAAACACCATATATTTT.